This is a list of T cell receptor beta chains from one sample in a study of control samples from healthy donors and cancer patients. Assay: immunoSEQ multiplex PCR; the TCRdb copy retains only in-frame clones and omits some. The data show roughly 84,000 clones, roughly 91% seen once. The specimen sequenced was blood. The origin of the receptors is a man in his fifties or sixties in good health. Each CDR3 is given with its conserved first and last residue. The D gene is left open where the match is weak. Some rows have no size entry. The others give once, few or many, or a class for an expanded clone.

j_call,clone_size,d_call,v_call,cdr3_nt,cdr3_aa
TRBJ1-2,.,.,TRBV6-6,TGTGCCAGCAGTTTACTCCGGGGGCAGGATGGCTACACCTTC,CASSLLRGQDGYTF
TRBJ2-7,.,TRBD2,TRBV5-1,TGCGCCAGCAGCTTGGCTAGCGGAGGGTCCTACGAGCAGTACTTC,CASSLASGGSYEQYF
TRBJ2-2,.,TRBD2,TRBV28,TGTGCCAGCAATTTAGCGGGGGGGAACACCGGGGAGCTGTTTTTT,CASNLAGGNTGELFF
TRBJ2-1,.,.,TRBV24-1,TGTGCCACCAGTGATTTTCGGGGAGATGAGCAGTTCTTC,CATSDFRGDEQFF
TRBJ1-2,.,.,TRBV7-9,TGTGCCAGCAGCTCAGAGTGGGGGTATGGCTACACCTTC,CASSSEWGYGYTF
TRBJ1-5,.,TRBD1,TRBV2,TGTGCCAGCAGCTCGACAGGGGGTGTTCAGCCCCAGCATTTT,CASSSTGGVQPQHF
TRBJ2-3,.,.,TRBV19,TGTGCCAGTAGTGTGGGACAACGCACAGATACGCAGTATTTT,CASSVGQRTDTQYF
TRBJ2-7,.,TRBD1,TRBV5-1,TGCGCCAGCAGGGGGGACAGGGTAGGGGAGCAGTACTTC,CASRGDRVGEQYF
TRBJ2-3,few,.,TRBV29-1,TGCAGCGTCGAACCTTACGGTACAGATACGCAGTATTTT,CSVEPYGTDTQYF
TRBJ1-1,.,.,TRBV12-3/TRBV12-4,TGTGCCAGCAGATTAACTGAAGCTTTCTTT,CASRLTEAFF
TRBJ1-4,.,.,TRBV4-2,TGTGCCAGCAGCCAAGAAGGAGAGGGAGAAAAACTGTTTTTT,CASSQEGEGEKLFF
TRBJ1-3,.,.,TRBV10-3,TGTGCCATCAGGGGACGGTCGAGCTCTGGAAACACCATATATTTT,CAIRGRSSSGNTIYF
TRBJ2-4,.,TRBD1,TRBV6-1,TGTGCCAGCAGTGTTAGGGACAGGGCCTTACTAGCCAAAAACATTCAGTACTTC,CASSVRDRALLAKNIQYF
TRBJ2-3,.,.,TRBV7-6,TGTGCCAGCAGCCCTAGGATCGGCGAGTCAGATACGCAGTATTTT,CASSPRIGESDTQYF
TRBJ1-2,.,.,TRBV19,TGTGCCAGTAGTATCGGGGGGGGAGGCTACACCTTC,CASSIGGGGYTF
TRBJ1-1,.,.,TRBV12-3/TRBV12-4,TGTGCCAGCAGTTTCAGTCCTGGAACTGAAGCTTTCTTT,CASSFSPGTEAFF
TRBJ2-5,.,.,TRBV4-1,TGCGCCAGCAGCCAAGGGATGACCCTAGCATACCAAGAGACCCAGTACTTC,CASSQGMTLAYQETQYF
TRBJ1-2,.,.,TRBV18,TGTGCCAGCTCACCTCGAGACACAGACTATGGCTACACCTTC,CASSPRDTDYGYTF
TRBJ1-5,.,TRBD1,TRBV6-5,TGTGCCAGCCGGGGACAGTTCAATCAGCCCCAGCATTTT,CASRGQFNQPQHF
TRBJ2-5,.,.,TRBV5-1,TGCGCCAGCAGCTCGAGCCGGGGAGGCGGAGAGACCCAGTACTTC,CASSSSRGGGETQYF
TRBJ2-7,.,.,TRBV3-1/TRBV3-2,TGTGCCAGCAGCCAAGGGTACCTTGGCGAGCAGTACTTC,CASSQGYLGEQYF
TRBJ2-2,.,TRBD2,TRBV7-2,TGTGCCAGCAGCTTATCGGGGGGCACCGGGGAGCTGTTTTTT,CASSLSGGTGELFF
TRBJ2-5,.,.,TRBV30,TGTGCCTGGAGTGCGTCGGGCGCCCAGTACTTC,CAWSASGAQYF
TRBJ1-2,.,TRBD1,TRBV19,TGTGCCAGTAGTTCCGGACAGGGAAACTATGGCTACACCTTC,CASSSGQGNYGYTF
TRBJ1-6,.,.,TRBV10-3,TGTGCCATCAGTGAGTCGATGGCAGGGGTCGGTAATTCACCCCTCCACTTT,CAISESMAGVGNSPLHF
TRBJ1-1,few,.,TRBV25-1,TGTGCCAGCAGTGAATCTGAGAACACTGAAGCTTTCTTT,CASSESENTEAFF
TRBJ1-5,once,.,TRBV6-6,TGTGCCAGCAGTTACCTCGAGGACAGTCCCAATCAGCCCCAGCATTTT,CASSYLEDSPNQPQHF
TRBJ2-7,.,.,TRBV7-2,TGTGCCAGCAGCTATAGCACCCCCTACGAGCAGTACTTC,CASSYSTPYEQYF
TRBJ1-2,.,.,TRBV7-2,TGTGCCAGCAGGAGACCGGGTGGCTACACCTTC,CASRRPGGYTF
TRBJ1-1,once,.,TRBV6-2/TRBV6-3,TGTGCCAGCAGTTTCGGACCGATGAACACTGAAGCTTTCTTT,CASSFGPMNTEAFF
TRBJ2-7,.,.,TRBV5-1,TGCGCCAGCAGCTTGGGGGGGGGCAAAGGGGACGAGCAGTACTTC,CASSLGGGKGDEQYF
TRBJ1-5,.,TRBD1,TRBV7-2,TGTGCCAGCAGCTTAGATCCAGGGGGTAATCAGCCCCAGCATTTT,CASSLDPGGNQPQHF
TRBJ1-4,once,.,TRBV9,TGTGCCAGCAGCGCCTTGGCAGGGTATACTGAAAAACTGTTTTTT,CASSALAGYTEKLFF
TRBJ2-6,.,.,TRBV15,TGTGCCACCAGCGGGGGGCCTGGGGCCAACGTCCTGACTTTC,CATSGGPGANVLTF
TRBJ1-5,.,.,TRBV11-2,TGTGCCAGCAGCTTCGGACAATCCCAGCCCCAGCATTTT,CASSFGQSQPQHF
TRBJ1-2,.,.,TRBV12-3/TRBV12-4,TGTGCCAGCAGTTCTTTAGGGGGTGGCTACACCTTC,CASSSLGGGYTF
TRBJ1-5,once,.,TRBV7-2,TGTGCCAGCAGCTATAGTTCGGGACCTAGCAATCAGCCCCAGCATTTT,CASSYSSGPSNQPQHF
TRBJ2-7,.,.,TRBV15,TGTGCCACCAGCCCCGGAGGAAGCCTGAACGCCTACGAGCAGTACTTC,CATSPGGSLNAYEQYF
TRBJ1-1,once,.,TRBV30,TGTGCCTGGAGCCTGAGGGGGGGGACTGAAGCTTTCTTT,CAWSLRGGTEAFF
TRBJ1-1,.,.,TRBV7-9,TGTGCCAGCAGCTTAGCGACAGGAAAAGCTTTCTTT,CASSLATGKAFF
TRBJ1-2,.,.,TRBV18,TGTGCCAGCTCACCCGACGGAGACTATGGCTACACCTTC,CASSPDGDYGYTF
TRBJ1-1,once,.,TRBV5-1,TGCGCCAGCAGCTTCAACACTGAAGCTTTCTTT,CASSFNTEAFF
TRBJ1-3,.,.,TRBV27,TGTGCCAGCACTCCCACAGGGCCCTTCTCTGGAAACACCATATATTTT,CASTPTGPFSGNTIYF
TRBJ2-3,.,TRBD1,TRBV7-9,TGTGCCAGCAGCCGCCGGACAGGGTCAGATACGCAGTATTTT,CASSRRTGSDTQYF
TRBJ2-7,.,.,TRBV3-1/TRBV3-2,TGTGCCAGCAGCCAAGATCAAGGGGCCCCATACGAGCAGTACTTC,CASSQDQGAPYEQYF
TRBJ1-1,once,.,TRBV10-3,TGTGCCATGGGACGTGACACTGAAGCTTTCTTT,CAMGRDTEAFF
TRBJ1-3,once,.,TRBV3-1/TRBV3-2,TGTGCCAGCACCTCGGGGAGAATCATCTCTGGAAACACCATATATTTT,CASTSGRIISGNTIYF
TRBJ2-3,.,.,TRBV11-2,TGTGCCAGCAGCTTAGGGGGTCCAGATACGCAGTATTTT,CASSLGGPDTQYF
TRBJ2-4,.,.,TRBV19,TGTGCCAGCCTAGGTTTGATAGCCAAAAACATTCAGTACTTC,CASLGLIAKNIQYF
TRBJ2-2,.,.,TRBV11-3,TGTGCCAGCAGCTTAGCTAGTGGCGGGGAGCTGTTTTTT,CASSLASGGELFF
TRBJ1-6,.,.,TRBV7-2,TGTGCCAGCAGCTCAGGTTTACCCCTCCACTTT,CASSSGLPLHF